This TCR beta chain was recovered during a study of blood T cell repertoires in COVID-19. Germline V CDR1 and CDR2: SNHLY, FYNNEI. This CDR3 has 15 amino acids. V lost 9 bases to trimming and J lost 3 bases; unmatched junction nucleotides: 11. Generated by immunoSEQ multiplex PCR, the TCRdb table keeps only in-frame clones and is missing some. The sample consists of roughly 280,000 clones, approximately 90% of them appearing once. This sequence originates from a woman aged 25 to 39 with acute COVID-19. Sequenced sample: PBMCs or T cells enriched from blood (not recorded which). This chain joins TRBV2 and TRBJ1-2; TRBD1 agrees at 9 bases. CDR3 sequence (DNA): TGTGCCAGTCGGGACAGGGAAGCAAGCGACTATGGCTACACCTTC. Residues: CASRDREASDYGYTF.